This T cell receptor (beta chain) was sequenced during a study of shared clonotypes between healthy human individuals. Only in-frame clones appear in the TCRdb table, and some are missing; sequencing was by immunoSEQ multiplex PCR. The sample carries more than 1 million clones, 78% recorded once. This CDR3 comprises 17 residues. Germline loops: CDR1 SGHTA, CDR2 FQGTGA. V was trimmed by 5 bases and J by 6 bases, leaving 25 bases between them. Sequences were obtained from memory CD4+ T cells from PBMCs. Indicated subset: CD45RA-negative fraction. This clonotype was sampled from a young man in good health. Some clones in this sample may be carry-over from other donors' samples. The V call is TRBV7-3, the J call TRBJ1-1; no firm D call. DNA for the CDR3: TGTGCCAGCAGCAAAGGAGGTGCGGGGTTTGGGATGGCTGAAGCTTTCTTT. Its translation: CASSKGGAGFGMAEAFF.